The text below deals with one T cell receptor beta chain. Primed by a sample-barcoded 5' primer and a J-beta primer mix, a second PCR proceeded for about 6 to 11 cycles. MiXCR, run by TCRdb on the 5' RACE reads, gives a single entry per CDR3 protein. The top ten hold around 13% of the sample, which has around 1,100,000 distinct CDR3 sequences, less than 45% seen once. These data originate in a study of blood T cells in healthy people across ages. In germline, CDR1 is DFQATT, CDR2 SNEGSKA (reference sequence). The CDR3 runs 13 residues. V gene TRBV20-1 combines with J gene TRBJ2-7, with D possibly matching TRBD2 (6 bases). Near its end, the DNA agrees better with TRBJ2-5, so the J call may be wrong. This receptor was taken from a man aged 18 to 29 in good health. The sample taken for sequencing was blood. In DNA form, the CDR3 reads TGCAGTGGAGCGGCGACTAGGGAAGAGACCCAGTACTTC. Encoded protein: CSGAATREETQYF.